The 14 T cell receptor beta chains presented below share a single source sample, sequenced in a study of T cells in Graves' hyperthyroidism and ophthalmopathy (dated by TCRdb to about 2019). The receptor library was made with multiplex PCR. These reads were obtained on an Illumina HiSeq 2000. Amplification of TCR beta CDR3 regions was carried out from RNA transcripts. The TCR CDR3 was subjected to a first round of RT-PCR using the HTBI primer set and the Qiagen OneStep RT-PCR kit. TCRdb handled the public reads itself, with Q25 trimming in fastp and clone calling in MiXCR, and kept productive beta chains. Rows are unified per CDR3 protein, each entry keeping the most common DNA and genes. The sample data list 550,000 to 600,000 distinct CDR3 sequences, and 16% of these were observed just once. Approximately 20% of the sample rests with the top ten. Input material: blood. The receptors originated from a woman between 18 and 30 years old with Graves' hyperthyroidism.

This clonotype has a count of ten or more. The chain is built from TRBV2 and TRBJ2-7; TRBD2 matches at 8 bases. CDR3 size: 14 residues. Germline V gene lookup returns CDR1 SNHLY and CDR2 FYNNEI. V dropped 4 bases and J dropped 2; count of bases not matched to a gene: 4. The CDR3 nucleotides read TGTGCCAGCAGTGCCCGGGAGGGAACCTACGAGCAGTACTTC. Amino acids: CASSAREGTYEQYF.

In this sample, this clonotype turned up many times. The chain is built from TRBV2 and TRBJ2-3, with D tentatively TRBD2 (6 bases). Germline CDR1 reads SNHLY; CDR2 reads FYNNEI. CDR3 length: 16 amino acids. V gave up 9 bases and J gave up 2 bases, with 21 bases separating them. The CDR3 protein is CASTRSGSRFTDTQYF. In nucleotides, the CDR3 is TGTGCCAGTACCCGATCCGGGAGTAGGTTCACAGATACGCAGTATTTT.

There are many counts of this clonotype. This chain connects TRBV2 to TRBJ2-5; possible D gene TRBD2, 5 bases. CDR1 and CDR2 (germline): SNHLY, FYNNEI. This CDR3 is built from 14 residues. V shed 7 bases and J shed 5 bases, with 17 bases lying between them. CDR3 sequence (DNA): TGTGCCAGCACCACCGCCTTAGCGAGGGAGACCCAGTACTTC. It translates to CASTTALARETQYF.

This chain links TRBV24-1 with TRBJ2-1, with D possibly TRBD1 on 6 matching bases. This CDR3 is 16 amino acids long. Germline loops: CDR1 KGHDR, CDR2 SFDVKD. Trimming left V 5 bases short and J 0 bases short, with 13 bases between. The DNA for the CDR3 is TGTGCCACCAGTGGATCCCAGGGGTTCTCCTACAATGAGCAGTTCTTC. Its translation: CATSGSQGFSYNEQFF.

This clonotype was observed at least ten times. The chain recombines TRBV5-1 with TRBJ2-7; 13 bases line up with TRBD2. V was clipped by 0 bases and J by 6 bases; unmatched bases: 3. Germline CDR1 reads SGHRS; CDR2 reads YFSETQ. There are 15 residues in the CDR3. The CDR3 is CASSLAGLAGSEQYF. The CDR3 bases are TGCGCCAGCAGCTTGGCGGGACTAGCGGGAAGCGAGCAGTACTTC.

The rearrangement joins TRBV20-1 to TRBJ2-7; 7 bases align to TRBD1. The V gene's germline CDR1 is DFQATT and CDR2 SNEGSKA (reference sequence). The CDR3 length is 13 residues. The CDR3 DNA sequence: TGCAGCGTCGGGACAGCAGGATTCTACGAGCAGTACTTC. Protein sequence: CSVGTAGFYEQYF.

A few counts support this clonotype. At one boundary the junction diverges from the germline segment, which might be a read error. The rearrangement uses TRBV27 and TRBJ2-5; the D gene is possibly TRBD1 (5 bases). Germline V lookup: CDR1 MNHEY, CDR2 SMNVEV (reference sequence). The CDR3 has 14 amino acids. The CDR3 nucleotides read TGTGCCAGCAGTCTATCGGACAAGGGGGAGACCCAGTACTTC. Residues: CASSLSDKGETQYF.

CDR3 nucleotide sequence: TGTGCCAGCAGTTTAGTCATGACTAGCGGGAGCCCCTACAATGAGCAGTTCTTC. Residues: CASSLVMTSGSPYNEQFF. The V gene is TRBV12-3 or TRBV12-4, the J gene TRBJ2-1; 12 nucleotides match TRBD2. The V gene end was trimmed by 1 base and the J gene end by 2 bases; junction bases not matched to a gene: 6. This CDR3 comprises 18 residues.

J is TRBJ2-3 and V is TRBV6-6; no clear D. The CDR3 totals 14 residues. CDR1 and CDR2 from the germline V gene are MNHNY and SVGAGI (reference sequence). Trimming stripped 2 bases from V and 2 bases from J, with 8 bases between. CDR3 nucleotides: TGTGCCAGCAGTTACCCGCAACCCACAGATACGCAGTATTTT. Protein product: CASSYPQPTDTQYF.

The genes are TRBV7-9 and TRBJ2-1; D not resolved. This CDR3 spans 16 amino acids. Trimming stripped 5 bases from V and 5 bases from J, with 19 bases between. The V gene's germline CDR1 is SEHNR and CDR2 FQNEAQ (reference sequence). In DNA, the CDR3 is TGTGCCAGCAGCCAAATACTGGGAAGTAAAGACAATGAGCAGTTCTTC. Translation: CASSQILGSKDNEQFF.

This clonotype was detected a few times. The chain carries TRBV6-1 and TRBJ2-7, with D possibly called TRBD1 or TRBD2 (6 bases each). In germline, CDR1 is MNHNS, CDR2 SASEGT. Trimming removed 6 bases from V and 5 bases from J, with 14 bases in between. The length of the CDR3 is 13 residues. The CDR3 sequence is CASREGEEHEQYF. The CDR3 DNA reads TGTGCCAGCAGGGAGGGGGAAGAACACGAGCAGTACTTC.

This clonotype was detected only a few times. The CDR3 here is CASQGPNTGELFF. DNA of the CDR3: TGTGCCAGCCAGGGCCCCAACACCGGGGAGCTGTTTTTT. This chain connects TRBV28 to TRBJ2-2; a weak D match, TRBD1 (5 bases). Looked up from germline, CDR1 is MDHEN and CDR2 is SYDVKM. V lost 8 bases, J lost 2 bases, and 9 bases lay in between. This CDR3 is built from 13 residues.

This clonotype has just a few counts. The rearrangement uses TRBV7-2 and TRBJ1-5; 9 bases are shared with TRBD1. Germline V lookup: CDR1 SGHTA, CDR2 FQGNSA. The CDR3 loop spans 15 amino acids. Losses at the gene ends were 4 bases for V and 6 bases for J; bases not matched to a gene: 7. The CDR3 sequence is CASSSRQGESQPQHF. In DNA form, the CDR3 reads TGTGCCAGCAGCTCCAGACAGGGGGAGAGTCAGCCCCAGCATTTT.

This clonotype was picked up many times. The chain carries TRBV12-3 or TRBV12-4 and TRBJ1-5; D perhaps matches TRBD1 (6 bases). The germline V and J ends were trimmed by 8 bases and 3 bases, with 14 bases remaining between them. The CDR3 consists of 14 residues. The CDR3 loop reads CASEDTGFNQPQHF. CDR3 nucleotide sequence: TGTGCCAGCGAGGATACAGGGTTCAATCAGCCCCAGCATTTT.